These 26 T cell receptor beta chains were sequenced from one sample in a study of neurological immune-mediated disorders. Described time point: longitudinal time-point 3. TCRdb recomputed calls from the 5' RACE reads with MiXCR, one row per CDR3 protein. The table has approximately 84,000 distinct CDR3 sequences, around 4% seen once. Sequencing input: PBMCs. The receptors were sampled from a woman aged 55-70 years with multiple sclerosis.

The table lists this clonotype with many counts. This chain joins TRBV5-1 and TRBJ2-1; 10 positions agree with TRBD2. The CDR3 is 16 residues long. The trim removed 3 bases at V and 5 bases at J, leaving 8 bases unmatched. Germline V gene data show CDR1 as SGHRS and CDR2 as YFSETQ. The CDR3 nucleotides read TGCGCCAGCAGCTGGGGGTTAGCGGGGGGTAACAATGAGCAGTTCTTC. Translation gives CASSWGLAGGNNEQFF.

This clonotype was observed many times. The chain uses TRBV6-4 and TRBJ2-1; 8 bases fit TRBD2. The junction had 5 bases not matched to a gene; V was cut back by 4 bases and J by 3 bases. The CDR3 runs 15 residues. Germline CDR1 is MRHNA and CDR2 is SNTAGT. The chain's CDR3 is CASSVGRGDYNEQFF. The CDR3 DNA reads TGTGCCAGCAGTGTCGGGCGGGGGGACTACAATGAGCAGTTCTTC.

Ten or more counts support this clonotype. V usage is TRBV5-1 and J usage is TRBJ1-1; no definite D call. V lost 4 bases and J lost 1, with 8 bases in between. The CDR3 sequence is 13 residues long. CDR1 and CDR2 (germline): SGHRS, YFSETQ. The CDR3 here is CASSRDWNTEAFF. The CDR3 bases are TGCGCCAGCAGCCGCGATTGGAACACTGAAGCTTTCTTT.

This clonotype came up many times. V and J are TRBV3-1 and TRBJ2-5, with 14 bases fitting TRBD2. Germline lookup yields CDR1 LGHDT and CDR2 YNNKEL (reference sequence). The junction had 6 bases not matched to a gene; V was cut back by 4 bases and J by 5 bases. This CDR3 has 16 residues. CDR3 sequence reads: CASSPGTSGGWETQYF. The CDR3 DNA reads TGTGCCAGCAGCCCCGGGACTAGCGGGGGCTGGGAGACCCAGTACTTC.

In its sample, this clonotype was seen many times. The rearrangement uses TRBV12-3 or TRBV12-4 and TRBJ1-5; no clear D gene. CDR3 length: 17 amino acids. V was trimmed by 5 bases and J by 3 bases, leaving 20 bases between them. The CDR3: CASSPPWTSTSNQPQHF. The CDR3, as DNA: TGTGCCAGCAGTCCCCCGTGGACGTCGACTTCCAATCAGCCCCAGCATTTT.

This clonotype appeared many times. The chain employs TRBV6-5 and TRBJ2-7; the D is unclear. V lost 6 bases and J lost 6, with 12 bases in between. The CDR3 contains 12 residues. Germline CDR1 MNHEY, CDR2 SVGAGI. CDR3 residues: CASRSLDSEQYF. For the CDR3, the DNA is TGTGCCAGCAGATCCCTCGACTCCGAGCAGTACTTC.

In regard to this clonotype: Since a much larger clone is just one base distant, this may be a read error. The chain recombines TRBV5-1 with TRBJ2-5, with D perhaps being TRBD1 or TRBD2 (5 bases each). In germline, CDR1 is SGHRS, CDR2 YFSETQ. The CDR3 consists of 15 residues. The ends were cut back, 4 bases at V and 5 bases at J, with 18 bases in the middle. The CDR3 sequence: CASSPDVGVWETQYF. As DNA, the CDR3 is TGCGCCAGCAGCCCGGACGTGGGGGTGTGGGAGACCCAGTACTTC.

The table lists this clonotype with many counts. The V gene is TRBV5-5, the J gene TRBJ2-7; D is unclear. Trimming cost V 0 bases and J 4 bases, with 14 bases left between them. Per the germline V gene, CDR1 is SGHKS and CDR2 is YYEKEE (reference sequence). CDR3 length equals 15 residues. For the CDR3, the DNA is TGTGCCAGCAGCTTGGCCAGTCAGGTTCGTTACGAGCAGTACTTC. Translated: CASSLASQVRYEQYF.

This clonotype was counted many times. The CDR3 DNA reads as TGCGCCAGCACGGGGGCCCGCACAGATACGCAGTATTTT. Protein product: CASTGARTDTQYF. The chain is built from TRBV5-1 and TRBJ2-3, with D possibly called TRBD1 or TRBD2 (6 bases each). The V end lost 6 bases, the J end lost 1 base, and 9 bases lay between the germline ends. The CDR3 totals 13 residues. Germline CDR1 SGHRS, CDR2 YFSETQ.

This clonotype has a count of ten or more. This sequence joins TRBV5-6 and TRBJ2-2, with a weak D call TRBD1 (6 bases). Germline V gene data show CDR1 as SGHDT and CDR2 as YYEEEE. V was pared by 4 bases and J by 1 base, with 17 bases between. The CDR3 contains 17 residues. CDR3: CASSVRTQGRNTGELFF. The CDR3 DNA sequence: TGTGCCAGCAGCGTCCGCACCCAGGGGAGGAACACCGGGGAGCTGTTTTTT. Variable domain in full (rest from reference TRBV5-6 and TRBJ2-2): DAGVTQSPTHLIKTRGQQVTLRCSPKSGHDTVSWYQQALGQGPQFIFQYYEEEERQRGNFPDRFSGHQFPNYSSELNVNALLLGDSALYLCASSVRTQGRNTGELFFGEGSRLTVL.

At least ten counts were recorded for this clonotype. The rearrangement links TRBV20-1 to TRBJ2-1; D gene ambiguous. The CDR3 runs to 14 residues. V was clipped by 0 bases and J by 2 bases, with 8 bases between them. Germline CDR1 and CDR2: DFQATT and SNEGSKA (reference sequence). CDR3 DNA sequence: TGCAGTGCTAGAGAACTGAATACCTACAATGAGCAGTTCTTC. This gives the protein CSARELNTYNEQFF.

This clonotype was counted at least ten times. The V and J genes are TRBV20-1 and TRBJ2-1; 9 positions match TRBD2. CDR1 is DFQATT, CDR2 SNEGSKA, per germline (reference sequence). The V segment lost 4 bases and the J segment 4 bases; nucleotides outside the gene matches: 5. The CDR3 is 14 amino acids. CDR3 in amino acids: CSATGGGAYNEQFF. As DNA, the CDR3 is TGCAGTGCTACCGGCGGGGGGGCGTACAATGAGCAGTTCTTC.

This clonotype was recorded at least ten times. The V gene is TRBV5-1, the J gene TRBJ2-5; D is undetermined. CDR3 length: 16 amino acids. Trimming took off 0 bases at V and 0 bases at J, with 12 bases between the two ends. Germline CDR1 and CDR2: SGHRS and YFSETQ. In DNA, the CDR3 is TGCGCCAGCAGCTTGGACGTGCCCCGTTACCAAGAGACCCAGTACTTC. Translation: CASSLDVPRYQETQYF.

This clonotype was recorded many times. The gene calls are TRBV5-1 and TRBJ1-1; D unclear. The CDR3 contains 14 residues. The germline V gene has CDR1 SGHRS and CDR2 YFSETQ. Trimming took 1 base from V and 2 from J, leaving 9 bases between them. CDR3 residues: CASSLRHPNTEAFF. DNA of the CDR3: TGCGCCAGCAGCTTGCGCCACCCCAACACTGAAGCTTTCTTT.

In its sample, this clonotype was seen many times. This chain connects TRBV3-1 to TRBJ1-1; D might be TRBD1 (6 bases). Trimming cost V 1 base and J 11 bases, with 20 bases left between them. The germline gives CDR1 LGHDT, CDR2 YNNKEL (reference sequence). The CDR3 is 15 residues long. As DNA, the CDR3 is TGTGCCAGCAGCCAAGGAATTCGACAGGCTGTCATGGCTTTCTTT. It specifies CASSQGIRQAVMAFF. The full variable domain, rest sourced from reference TRBV3-1 and TRBJ1-1, is DTAVSQTPKYLVTQMGNDKSIKCEQNLGHDTMYWYKQDSKKFLKIMFSYNNKELIINETVPNRFSPKSPDKAHLNLHINSLELGDSAVYFCASSQGIRQAVMAFFGQGTRLTVV.

This clonotype was seen many times. The chain has TRBV3-1 and TRBJ1-1; the D gene is possibly TRBD1 (5 bases). CDR1 and CDR2 from the germline V gene are LGHDT and YNNKEL (reference sequence). With 7 bases removed from V and 6 bases from J, the gap between germline ends came to 9 bases. The CDR3 length is 11 residues. CDR3 bases: TGTGCCAGCACCCGAGGGGCTGAAGCTTTCTTT. Its protein product is CASTRGAEAFF.

This clonotype was recorded at least ten times. This rearrangement joins TRBV12-3 or TRBV12-4 to TRBJ1-5, with D unclear. V lost 5 bases, J lost 3 bases, and 8 bases lay in between. The CDR3 covers 13 residues. CDR3 protein: CASSPWANQPQHF. CDR3 sequence (DNA): TGTGCCAGCAGTCCCTGGGCCAATCAGCCCCAGCATTTT.

This clonotype was detected ten times or more. The chain is built from TRBV4-1 and TRBJ2-3; 7 bases align to TRBD2. Germline trimming cut 1 base from V and 4 bases from J; bases unmatched to any gene: 5. The CDR3 has 15 residues. CDR1 and CDR2 from the germline V gene are MGHRA and YSYEKL. The CDR3 DNA sequence: TGCGCCAGCAGCCAAGGGTATGGGGGGGCAGATACGCAGTATTTT. Its translation is CASSQGYGGADTQYF.

This clonotype was seen ten or more times. The rearrangement uses TRBV4-2 and TRBJ1-3; TRBD1 might be the D (5 bases). V was trimmed by 4 bases and J by 0 bases, leaving 13 bases between them. The CDR3 sequence is 16 residues long. Germline values: CDR1 LGHNA, CDR2 YNFKEQ. CDR3 nucleotide sequence: TGTGCCAGCAGCCCCGCGGACACCAACTCTGGAAACACCATATATTTT. It is translated as CASSPADTNSGNTIYF.

This clonotype was counted many times. This chain uses TRBV10-3 with TRBJ2-7; D uncertain. With 7 bases removed from V and 0 bases from J, the gap between germline ends came to 7 bases. The CDR3 extends over 12 amino acids. Germline CDR1 is ENHRY and CDR2 is SYGVKD. CDR3 sequence (DNA): TGTGCCATCAACGGCGGCTCCTACGAGCAGTACTTC. Encoded protein: CAINGGSYEQYF.

This clonotype was detected many times. The chain uses TRBV6-5 and TRBJ1-3, with D unresolved. V dropped 4 bases and J dropped 1 base, with 8 bases sitting between them. The CDR3 is 14 amino acids. Germline V gene lookup returns CDR1 MNHEY and CDR2 SVGAGI. CDR3 region: CASSSYGSGNTIYF. DNA of the CDR3: TGTGCCAGCAGTTCGTACGGATCTGGAAACACCATATATTTT.

V is TRBV18 and J is TRBJ2-1, with D maybe TRBD2 (7 bases). Germline V gene lookup returns CDR1 KGHSH and CDR2 LQKENI. The CDR3 is 16 amino acids. Trimming cost V 3 bases and J 4 bases, with 16 bases left between them. The CDR3 here is CASSPRQGGAYNEQFF. Here the CDR3 DNA reads TGTGCCAGCTCACCGCGTCAAGGGGGGGCATACAATGAGCAGTTCTTC.

This clonotype showed up many times. This chain connects TRBV6-2 or TRBV6-3 to TRBJ1-1; D remains ambiguous. V lost 7 bases to trimming and J lost 2 bases, with 5 bases between them. The CDR3 runs to 11 residues. Germline V lookup: CDR1 MNHEY, CDR2 SVGEGT. In DNA, the CDR3 is TGTGCCAGCACCGCCAACACTGAAGCTTTCTTT. It specifies CASTANTEAFF.

The table lists this clonotype with many counts. The CDR3, as DNA: TGTGCCAGCAGCTTACGGGCCGCGAACACCGGGGAGCTGTTTTTT. It codes for CASSLRAANTGELFF. V and J are TRBV7-8 and TRBJ2-2; D is ambiguous. CDR3 length equals 15 residues. CDR1 is SGHVS, CDR2 FQNEAQ, per germline. Trimming cost V 2 bases and J 0 bases, with 7 bases left between them.

This clonotype showed up many times. The CDR3 spells CASSLTGIGYNEQFF. The CDR3 region has the DNA TGCGCCAGCAGCTTGACAGGGATCGGGTACAATGAGCAGTTCTTC. This chain connects TRBV5-1 to TRBJ2-1, with TRBD1 as a possible D gene (6 bases). The CDR3 consists of 15 residues. The V and J ends lost 1 base and 4 bases respectively, with 12 bases between them. The V gene's germline CDR1 is SGHRS and CDR2 YFSETQ.

This clonotype has ten or more counts. The V call is TRBV20-1, the J call TRBJ1-3, with TRBD1 as a possible D gene (5 bases). V dropped 6 bases and J dropped 6 bases, with 9 bases sitting between them. The CDR3 length is 11 residues. The germline V gene encodes CDR1 DFQATT and CDR2 SNEGSKA (reference sequence). CDR3 sequence reads: CSAGHKNTIYF. As DNA, the CDR3 is TGCAGTGCCGGACATAAAAACACCATATATTTT.